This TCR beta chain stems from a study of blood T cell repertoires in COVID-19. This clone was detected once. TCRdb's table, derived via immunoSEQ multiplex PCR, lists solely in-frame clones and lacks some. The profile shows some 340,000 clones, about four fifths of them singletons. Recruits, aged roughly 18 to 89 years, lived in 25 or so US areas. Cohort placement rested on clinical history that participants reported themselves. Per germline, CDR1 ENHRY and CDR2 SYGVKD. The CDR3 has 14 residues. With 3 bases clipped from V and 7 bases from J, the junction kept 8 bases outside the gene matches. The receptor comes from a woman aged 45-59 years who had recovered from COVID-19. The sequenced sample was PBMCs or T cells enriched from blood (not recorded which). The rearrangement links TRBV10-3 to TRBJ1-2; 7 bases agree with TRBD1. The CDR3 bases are TGTGCCATCAGTGAAGGAACAGGGGTCTCTGGCTACACCTTC. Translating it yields CAISEGTGVSGYTF.